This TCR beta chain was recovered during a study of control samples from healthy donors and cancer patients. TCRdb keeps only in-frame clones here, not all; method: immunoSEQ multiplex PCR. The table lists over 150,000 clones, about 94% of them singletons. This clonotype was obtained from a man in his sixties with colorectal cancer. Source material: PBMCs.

The CDR3 DNA reads as TGTGCCAGTAGTGGAACAGGGGCTTTTTCCTACAATGAGCAGTTCTTC. It encodes CASSGTGAFSYNEQFF. The rearrangement joins TRBV19 to TRBJ2-1; 7 bases agree with TRBD1. The CDR3 extends over 16 amino acids. Germline V gives CDR1 LNHDA, CDR2 SQIVND (reference sequence). The J segment lost 1 base and the V segment lost 5 bases, leaving 8 bases of the junction unmatched. The variable domain in full, with the rest retrieved from reference TRBV19 and TRBJ2-1, is DGGITQSPKYLFRKEGQNVTLSCEQNLNHDAMYWYRQDPGQGLRLIYYSQIVNDFQKGDIAEGYSVSREKKESFPLTVTSAQKNPTAFYLCASSGTGAFSYNEQFFGPGTRLTVL.